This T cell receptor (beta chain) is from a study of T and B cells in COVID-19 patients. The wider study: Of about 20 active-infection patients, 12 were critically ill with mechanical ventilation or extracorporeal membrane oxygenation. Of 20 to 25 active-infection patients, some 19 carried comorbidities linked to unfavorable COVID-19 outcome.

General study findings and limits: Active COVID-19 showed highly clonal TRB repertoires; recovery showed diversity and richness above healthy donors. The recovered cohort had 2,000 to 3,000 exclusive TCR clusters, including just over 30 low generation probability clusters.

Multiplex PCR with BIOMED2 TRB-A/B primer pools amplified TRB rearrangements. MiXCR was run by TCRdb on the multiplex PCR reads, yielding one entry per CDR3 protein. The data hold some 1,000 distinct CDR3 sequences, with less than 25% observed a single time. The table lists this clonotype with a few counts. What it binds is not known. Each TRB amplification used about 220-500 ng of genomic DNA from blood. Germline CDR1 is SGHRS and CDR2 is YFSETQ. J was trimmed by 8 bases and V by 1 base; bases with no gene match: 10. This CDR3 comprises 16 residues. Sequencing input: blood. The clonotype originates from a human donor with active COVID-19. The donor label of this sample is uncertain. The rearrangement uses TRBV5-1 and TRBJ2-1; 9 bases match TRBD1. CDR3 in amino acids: CASSLSVRQGVYEQFF. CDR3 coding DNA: TGCGCCAGCAGCTTGAGTGTGAGACAGGGGGTTTATGAGCAGTTCTTC.